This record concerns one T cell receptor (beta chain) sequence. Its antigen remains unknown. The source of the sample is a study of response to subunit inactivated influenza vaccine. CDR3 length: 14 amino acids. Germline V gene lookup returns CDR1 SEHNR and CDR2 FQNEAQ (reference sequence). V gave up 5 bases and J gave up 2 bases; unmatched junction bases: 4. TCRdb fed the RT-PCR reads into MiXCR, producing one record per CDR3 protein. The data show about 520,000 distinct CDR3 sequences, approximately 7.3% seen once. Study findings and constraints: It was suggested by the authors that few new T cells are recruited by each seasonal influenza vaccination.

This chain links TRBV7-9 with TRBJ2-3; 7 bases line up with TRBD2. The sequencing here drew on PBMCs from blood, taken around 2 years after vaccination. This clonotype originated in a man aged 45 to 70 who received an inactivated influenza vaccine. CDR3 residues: CASSASGTTDTQYF. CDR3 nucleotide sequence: TGTGCCAGCAGCGCTAGCGGAACCACAGATACGCAGTATTTT.